These 28 T cell receptor beta chains originate from one sample sequenced in a study of type 1 regulatory T cells. Findings of the study overall: Compared with non-Tr1 cells, Tr1 cells showed a narrower TCR repertoire.

Antigen specificity for these receptors is unknown. MiXCR was run by TCRdb on the reads, yielding one entry per CDR3 protein. The sample lists approximately 77,000 distinct CDR3 sequences, around 20% occurring once. The sequencing input was cultured type 1 regulatory T (Tr1) cells, either the whole culture or a sorted fraction (not recorded which). The receptors were sampled from a human donor in good health.

This clonotype appeared a few times. The chain recombines TRBV7-8 with TRBJ2-7; TRBD2 aligns across 10 bases. V dropped 8 bases and J dropped 4; count of bases not matched to a gene: 5. The CDR3 loop spans 13 amino acids. The germline CDR1 and CDR2 sequences are SGHVS and FQNEAQ. The CDR3 sequence is CASQGLAAYEQYF. As DNA, the CDR3 is TGTGCCAGCCAAGGACTAGCGGCTTACGAGCAGTACTTC.

A few counts support this clonotype. The chain links TRBV28 to TRBJ2-7, with D possibly called TRBD1 or TRBD2 (5 bases each). Trimming took off 8 bases at V and 2 bases at J, with 13 bases between the two ends. This CDR3 is built from 13 residues. Per the germline V gene, CDR1 is MDHEN and CDR2 is SYDVKM. In nucleotides, the CDR3 is TGTGCCAGCCACGACAGCGGTACCTACGAGCAGTACTTC. Translating gives CASHDSGTYEQYF.

The V and J genes are TRBV3-1 and TRBJ2-1, with D tentatively TRBD2 (7 bases). The V gene lost 3 bases and the J gene lost 2 bases, with 14 bases spanning the gap. From germline, CDR1 is LGHDT and CDR2 YNNKEL (reference sequence). The CDR3 totals 16 residues. Written as DNA, the CDR3 is TGTGCCAGCAGCCAGGGGGCGGGAGTCACCTACAATGAGCAGTTCTTC. Its translation: CASSQGAGVTYNEQFF.

This clonotype was seen a few times. The gene calls are TRBV5-1 and TRBJ1-1, with 8 bases that match TRBD1. Germline CDR1 and CDR2: SGHRS and YFSETQ. Germline trimming cut 4 bases from V and 4 bases from J; bases unmatched to any gene: 9. The CDR3 consists of 15 residues. For the CDR3, the DNA is TGCGCCAGCAGCCCGGACAGGGTTTCAGCCACTGAAGCTTTCTTT. Amino acid sequence: CASSPDRVSATEAFF.

The chain couples TRBV20-1 to TRBJ2-1, with TRBD2 identical over 8 bases. Germline V gene sequence: CDR1 DFQATT, CDR2 SNEGSKA (reference sequence). There are 16 residues in the CDR3. The J segment lost 0 bases and the V segment lost 5 bases, leaving 9 bases of the junction unmatched. CDR3: CSAWALAGFSYNEQFF. The CDR3 nucleotides are TGCAGTGCTTGGGCCTTAGCGGGGTTCTCCTACAATGAGCAGTTCTTC.

The chain has TRBV2 and TRBJ2-7; 9 nucleotides line up with TRBD2. J gave up 2 bases and V 7 bases, and 3 bases lay outside the gene matches. The CDR3 spans 13 residues. The germline CDR1 and CDR2 sequences are SNHLY and FYNNEI. CDR3 amino acids: CASKTSGPYEQYF. CDR3 coding DNA: TGTGCCAGCAAGACTAGCGGACCCTACGAGCAGTACTTC.

A few counts support this clonotype. The chain is built from TRBV15 and TRBJ1-2; 10 bases map to TRBD1. Germline CDR1 and CDR2: LNHNV and YYDKDF (reference sequence). V was pared by 2 bases and J by 8 bases, with 8 bases of the junction left unmatched. The CDR3 has 15 residues. The CDR3: CATSRRDRGLSGYTF. The CDR3, as DNA: TGTGCCACCAGCAGACGGGACAGGGGATTGAGCGGCTACACCTTC.

This clonotype was counted ten times or more. This chain connects TRBV12-3 or TRBV12-4 to TRBJ2-3, with D tentatively TRBD1 (5 bases). The CDR3 is 13 residues long. V lost 5 bases, J lost 1 base, and 7 bases lay in between. CDR3 DNA: TGTGCCAGCAGTCAGACAGGCACAGATACGCAGTATTTT. It is translated as CASSQTGTDTQYF.

In its sample, this clonotype was seen a few times. This chain joins TRBV12-3 or TRBV12-4 and TRBJ2-2; the D is unclear. Between the trimmed V and J ends, which lost 7 bases and 0 bases, there was a span of 12 bases. The CDR3 covers 15 residues. In DNA, the CDR3 is TGTGCCAGCAAATTAGGATTAGCGAACACCGGGGAGCTGTTTTTT. It codes for CASKLGLANTGELFF.

This clonotype occurred a few times. This chain links TRBV9 with TRBJ2-2, with 10 bases lining up with TRBD2. Germline trimming cut 0 bases from V and 0 bases from J; bases unmatched to any gene: 11. This CDR3 has 20 amino acids. Germline loops: CDR1 SGDLS, CDR2 YYNGEE. The chain's CDR3 is CASSVALPSGRPANTGELFF. CDR3 in DNA: TGTGCCAGCAGCGTAGCCCTCCCTAGCGGGAGACCGGCGAACACCGGGGAGCTGTTTTTT.

This clonotype was found a few times. The chain carries TRBV7-2 and TRBJ2-7; D perhaps matches TRBD2 (6 bases). CDR3 length: 16 residues. Germline values: CDR1 SGHTA, CDR2 FQGNSA. V lost 1 base and J lost 2, with 15 bases in between. CDR3 region: CASSLDAGSGPYEQYF. CDR3 nucleotide sequence: TGTGCCAGCAGCTTAGATGCAGGGAGCGGGCCCTACGAGCAGTACTTC.

To note about this clonotype: One end of the junction does not line up with germline, which may come from a read error. The rearrangement uses TRBV27 and TRBJ1-1; 9 nucleotides line up with TRBD1. CDR3 length equals 13 residues. The germline V gene has CDR1 MNHEY and CDR2 SMNVEV (reference sequence). The CDR3 coding sequence is TGTGTCAGCAGGCAGACAGGGGGGACTGAAGCTTTCTTT. This codes for CVSRQTGGTEAFF.

This clonotype was seen more than once but under ten times. The chain combines TRBV5-1 with TRBJ2-7, with 9 bases that match TRBD2. The CDR3 is made up of 18 amino acids. V lost 0 bases to trimming and J lost 3 bases; unmatched junction nucleotides: 13. The V gene's germline CDR1 is SGHRS and CDR2 YFSETQ. For the CDR3, the DNA is TGCGCCAGCAGCTTGGCTTCTGCCGCCGGTAGCGGGAGCTACGAGCAGTACTTC. The encoded protein is CASSLASAAGSGSYEQYF.

This chain connects TRBV5-1 to TRBJ1-1; D gene uncertain. CDR1 is SGHRS, CDR2 YFSETQ, per germline. Between the trimmed V and J ends, which lost 4 bases and 2 bases, there was a span of 9 bases. CDR3 length: 13 amino acids. Here the CDR3 reads CASSHSLNTEAFF. As DNA, the CDR3 is TGCGCCAGCAGCCACTCCTTAAACACTGAAGCTTTCTTT.

This clonotype was counted a few times. The J gene is TRBJ2-3, the V gene TRBV5-5; 9 bases are shared with TRBD1. V was clipped by 3 bases and J by 6 bases; unmatched bases: 5. From germline, CDR1 is SGHKS and CDR2 YYEKEE (reference sequence). The CDR3 is 14 amino acids. The CDR3: CASSWGQGLDTQYF. In DNA, the CDR3 is TGTGCCAGCAGCTGGGGACAGGGTCTGGATACGCAGTATTTT.

In its sample, this clonotype was seen a few times. The rearrangement joins TRBV5-1 to TRBJ2-2; possibly TRBD2 for D (5 bases). The germline V gene has CDR1 SGHRS and CDR2 YFSETQ. The germline V and J ends were trimmed by 0 bases and 0 bases, with 9 bases remaining between them. This CDR3 is built from 16 residues. CDR3 nucleotides: TGCGCCAGCAGCTTGGGGTCGGGAACGAACACCGGGGAGCTGTTTTTT. It encodes CASSLGSGTNTGELFF.

The chain links TRBV7-2 to TRBJ2-7; 7 bases match TRBD2. This CDR3 is built from 15 residues. Germline V gene sequence: CDR1 SGHTA, CDR2 FQGNSA. The V and J ends lost 5 bases and 6 bases, in that order; junction bases with no gene match: 13. The chain's CDR3 is CASSPLAEAALEQYF. The CDR3 DNA reads as TGTGCCAGCAGCCCTCTAGCGGAGGCCGCTCTCGAGCAGTACTTC.

J is TRBJ1-1 and V is TRBV5-6; D remains ambiguous. The CDR3 is 14 amino acids. V lost 6 bases, J lost 5 bases, and 17 bases lay in between. Germline V gene sequence: CDR1 SGHDT, CDR2 YYEEEE. CDR3 bases: TGTGCCAGCACAAGTCTGCGGGTGGGGACTGAAGCTTTCTTT. It yields the protein CASTSLRVGTEAFF.

This clonotype was observed a few times. This chain joins TRBV12-3 or TRBV12-4 and TRBJ2-1; D is possibly TRBD1 (6 bases). This CDR3 is built from 15 residues. With 5 bases removed from V and 4 bases from J, the gap between germline ends came to 15 bases. The CDR3 loop reads CASSPSGQLYNEQFF. CDR3 nucleotide sequence: TGTGCCAGCAGTCCCTCGGGACAACTTTACAATGAGCAGTTCTTC.

This clonotype occurred many times. The genes are TRBV7-2 and TRBJ1-4; D unresolved. Germline assignment: CDR1 SGHTA and CDR2 FQGNSA. The V gene lost 6 bases and the J gene lost 0 bases, with 8 bases spanning the gap. This CDR3 has 14 residues. In nucleotides, the CDR3 is TGTGCCAGCAGTTCGAAATCAACTAATGAAAAACTGTTTTTT. Amino acids: CASSSKSTNEKLFF.

This chain connects TRBV5-1 to TRBJ2-1, with TRBD2 as a possible D gene (6 bases). CDR3 size: 15 residues. Germline V gene data show CDR1 as SGHRS and CDR2 as YFSETQ. Trimming removed 4 bases from V and 4 bases from J, with 15 bases in between. The CDR3 bases are TGCGCCAGCAGCCCCCGGGACTCAGAATACAATGAGCAGTTCTTC. Amino acids: CASSPRDSEYNEQFF.

A few counts support this clonotype. The chain carries TRBV20-1 and TRBJ2-1, with TRBD2 matching over 7 bases. The CDR3 length is 14 residues. Germline-derived CDR1 and CDR2 are DFQATT and SNEGSKA (reference sequence). V was pared by 5 bases and J by 2 bases, with 6 bases of the junction left unmatched. The CDR3 is CSAPSGTAYNEQFF. DNA of the CDR3: TGCAGTGCTCCCAGCGGGACGGCCTACAATGAGCAGTTCTTC.

This sequence joins TRBV6-5 and TRBJ2-1; TRBD2 agrees at 14 bases. Germline lookup yields CDR1 MNHEY and CDR2 SVGAGI. The CDR3 loop spans 16 amino acids. V shed 5 bases and J 8 bases; nucleotides not matched to a gene: 8. The CDR3 DNA follows: TGTGCCAGCAGTCGGGGACTAGCGGGAGTAGGCGATGAGCAGTTCTTC. This gives the protein CASSRGLAGVGDEQFF.

This clonotype rates as medium-sized. The chain employs TRBV19 and TRBJ2-2; 9 nucleotides match TRBD2. Looked up from germline, CDR1 is LNHDA and CDR2 is SQIVND (reference sequence). The length of the CDR3 is 17 residues. The V gene end was trimmed by 7 bases and the J gene end by 1 base; junction bases not matched to a gene: 10. CDR3 nucleotide sequence: TGTGCCAGTACCCCAACTAGCGGGTCGCGGAACACCGGGGAGCTGTTTTTT. It codes for CASTPTSGSRNTGELFF. The full variable domain, completed using reference TRBV19 and TRBJ2-2, is DGGITQSPKYLFRKEGQNVTLSCEQNLNHDAMYWYRQDPGQGLRLIYYSQIVNDFQKGDIAEGYSVSREKKESFPLTVTSAQKNPTAFYLCASTPTSGSRNTGELFFGEGSRLTVL.

The rearrangement uses TRBV6-1 and TRBJ2-2; D gene uncertain. With 2 bases removed from V and 0 bases from J, the gap between germline ends came to 1 base. The CDR3 covers 13 residues. Germline V gene data show CDR1 as MNHNS and CDR2 as SASEGT. In DNA form, the CDR3 reads TGTGCCAGCAGTGAACCGAACACCGGGGAGCTGTTTTTT. It codes for CASSEPNTGELFF.

With regard to this clonotype: Being one base from a much bigger clone, this may be a read error. The J gene is TRBJ2-1, the V gene TRBV7-2; the D is unclear. V was cut by 1 base and J by 9 bases, with 16 bases left in between. CDR1 is SGHTA, CDR2 FQGNSA, per germline. The CDR3 length is 15 residues. The CDR3 DNA follows: TGTGCCAGCAGCTTAGTCAGCCGGGTGAAGAGTGAGCAGTTCTTC. This translates into CASSLVSRVKSEQFF.

This clonotype was detected a few times. The gene calls are TRBV5-1 and TRBJ2-6; D gene ambiguous. Germline CDR1 and CDR2: SGHRS and YFSETQ. V was pared by 3 bases and J by 2 bases, with 9 bases between. CDR3 size: 15 residues. This chain's CDR3 is CASSSQPPGANVLTF. CDR3 coding DNA: TGCGCCAGCAGCTCACAGCCTCCTGGGGCCAACGTCCTGACTTTC.

This clonotype came up a few times. The J gene is TRBJ2-4, the V gene TRBV29-1; a possible D gene is TRBD2 (6 bases). Germline V CDR1 and CDR2: SQVTM, ANQGSEA. The CDR3 spans 15 residues. Trimming took 3 bases from V and 0 from J, leaving 12 bases between them. DNA of the CDR3: TGCAGCGTTGAGTTTCGGGAGCTAGCCAAAAACATTCAGTACTTC. Its translation is CSVEFRELAKNIQYF.